This TCR beta chain was retrieved from a study of shared clonotypes between healthy human individuals. The repertoire was sequenced with immunoSEQ multiplex PCR; TCRdb's copy has only in-frame clones and lacks some. The sample yields around 700,000 clones, around two thirds seen once. CDR1 LNHDA and CDR2 SQIVND come from the germline V gene (reference sequence). CDR3 size: 17 residues. Trimming removed 1 base at V and 0 bases at J, with 10 bases between. This TCR was sampled from a woman in her thirties in good health. Specimen: memory CD4+ T cells sorted from blood. Indicated subset: CD45RA-negative fraction. The chain carries TRBV19 and TRBJ2-6; no definite D call. In nucleotides, the CDR3 is TGTGCCAGTAGTATAGGCCAGTATACCTCTGGGGCCAACGTCCTGACTTTC. Protein sequence: CASSIGQYTSGANVLTF.